Shown below are 25 T cell receptor beta chains from a single sample sequenced in a study of blood T cell repertoires in COVID-19. Produced via immunoSEQ multiplex PCR; TCRdb's table is partial and in-frame only. The table lists about 160,000 clones, roughly 84% of them singletons. Sequenced: peripheral blood. The source is a man between 70 and 80 years old with acute or convalescent COVID-19.

This rearrangement joins TRBV4-1 to TRBJ2-5; the match to TRBD2 covers 10 bases. CDR1 and CDR2 from the germline V gene are MGHRA and YSYEKL. The CDR3 contains 16 residues. J was trimmed by 4 bases and V by 4 bases; bases with no gene match: 9. The CDR3 is CASSPGVAGGRETQYF. Written as DNA, the CDR3 is TGCGCCAGCAGCCCCGGGGTAGCGGGGGGCCGAGAGACCCAGTACTTC.

The genes are TRBV28 and TRBJ1-2, with 8 bases fitting TRBD1. Germline V CDR1 and CDR2: MDHEN, SYDVKM. J lost 2 bases, V lost 3 bases, and 5 bases had no gene match. The CDR3 covers 15 residues. The CDR3 is CASSFQGTGNYGYTF. DNA for the CDR3: TGTGCCAGCAGTTTTCAGGGGACAGGCAACTATGGCTACACCTTC.

V usage is TRBV12-3 or TRBV12-4 and J usage is TRBJ1-5; the D is unclear. V was clipped by 3 bases and J by 4 bases, with 7 bases between them. The CDR3 covers 13 residues. CDR3 sequence reads: CASSLSLNQPQHF. The CDR3 DNA reads as TGTGCCAGCAGTTTGAGTCTTAATCAGCCCCAGCATTTT.

This chain connects TRBV2 to TRBJ1-6; no clear D. This CDR3 is built from 14 residues. Germline V gene sequence: CDR1 SNHLY, CDR2 FYNNEI. Trimming shortened V by 6 bases and J by 6 bases, and 12 bases separated the two germline ends. The DNA of the CDR3 is TGTGCCAGCAGGGTCCTACAGATTAATTCACCCCTCCACTTT. It is translated as CASRVLQINSPLHF.

The chain uses TRBV19 and TRBJ1-2; 7 bases align to TRBD1. This CDR3 comprises 14 residues. With 8 bases clipped from V and 4 bases from J, the junction kept 10 bases outside the gene matches. Germline values: CDR1 LNHDA, CDR2 SQIVND (reference sequence). The chain's CDR3 is CASLASDRFYGYTF. DNA of the CDR3: TGTGCCAGTTTAGCCTCGGACAGGTTCTATGGCTACACCTTC.

CDR3 coding DNA: TGTGCCTGGGGCTTCCGCACAGATACGCAGTATTTT. Its protein is CAWGFRTDTQYF. J is TRBJ2-3 and V is TRBV30; D gene uncertain. This CDR3 is 12 amino acids long. V shed 5 bases and J shed 1 base, with 7 bases lying between them. Looked up from germline, CDR1 is GTSNPN and CDR2 is SVGIG (reference sequence).

The chain recombines TRBV5-5 with TRBJ2-1, with 7 nucleotides matching TRBD2. The CDR3 extends over 17 amino acids. Trimming took 0 bases from V and 4 from J; bases not matched to a gene: 10. Germline V gives CDR1 SGHKS, CDR2 YYEKEE (reference sequence). DNA of the CDR3: TGTGCCAGCAGCTTGGAATTCGTAAGCGGGAATTACAATGAGCAGTTCTTC. Amino acids: CASSLEFVSGNYNEQFF.

The rearrangement uses TRBV30 and TRBJ1-3; TRBD1 might be the D (6 bases). Trimming took 5 bases from V and 1 from J, leaving 18 bases between them. Germline V gene lookup returns CDR1 GTSNPN and CDR2 SVGIG (reference sequence). The CDR3 is 16 residues long. CDR3 sequence reads: CAWAHNRARSGNTIYF. The CDR3 region has the DNA TGTGCCTGGGCTCATAACAGGGCACGGTCTGGAAACACCATATATTTT.

The chain joins TRBV5-4 to TRBJ2-7; 10 nucleotides agree with TRBD1. Germline CDR1 is SGHNT and CDR2 is YYREEE (reference sequence). CDR3 length: 14 residues. J was trimmed by 5 bases and V by 4 bases; bases with no gene match: 6. This chain's CDR3 is CASSLGGTGDEQYF. The CDR3 DNA follows: TGTGCCAGCAGCCTTGGAGGGACAGGGGACGAGCAGTACTTC.

The chain couples TRBV9 to TRBJ2-7, with 9 bases identical to TRBD1. Germline CDR1 is SGDLS and CDR2 is YYNGEE. The CDR3 runs 14 residues. Trimming removed 5 bases from V and 2 bases from J; junction bases left unmatched: 5. In nucleotides, the CDR3 is TGTGCCAGCAGTAGGACAGGGGAAACCTACGAGCAGTACTTC. Translating it yields CASSRTGETYEQYF.

This clone was counted ten times or more. The chain uses TRBV28 and TRBJ2-1; the match to TRBD2 covers 14 bases. Germline CDR1 and CDR2: MDHEN and SYDVKM. CDR3 length: 21 amino acids. Unmatched junction bases numbered 17, after V lost 3 bases and J lost 4 bases. The CDR3 nucleotides are TGTGCCAGCAGTTTGCCCGCGGGACTAGCGGGAGTGGAGGTACGGTACAATGAGCAGTTCTTC. Protein: CASSLPAGLAGVEVRYNEQFF.

The rearrangement joins TRBV21-1 to TRBJ1-5; the table names TRBD1, a call not compared with the DNA. TRBV21-1 is designated a pseudogene. This CDR3 is built from 14 residues. The CDR3 DNA reads TGTGCCAGCACCATACAGGAGTCGGTTCAGCCCCAGCATTTT. It yields the protein CASTIQESVQPQHF.

The chain combines TRBV28 with TRBJ2-1; unclear D gene. Germline lookup yields CDR1 MDHEN and CDR2 SYDVKM. V lost 3 bases, J lost 2 bases, and 17 bases lay in between. The CDR3 is made up of 17 amino acids. As DNA, the CDR3 is TGTGCCAGCAGTTTTGCATTCGCCAGTTCGCCCTACAATGAGCAGTTCTTC. As protein: CASSFAFASSPYNEQFF. The full variable domain, completed using reference TRBV28 and TRBJ2-1, is DVKVTQSSRYLVKRTGEKVFLECVQDMDHENMFWYRQDPGLGLRLIYFSYDVKMKEKGDIPEGYSVSREKKERFSLILESASTNQTSMYLCASSFAFASSPYNEQFFGPGTRLTVL.

The V and J genes are TRBV19 and TRBJ2-7; the D gene is possibly TRBD1 (5 bases). The CDR3 contains 15 residues. The V gene lost 3 bases and the J gene lost 4 bases, with 16 bases spanning the gap. Germline CDR1 is LNHDA and CDR2 is SQIVND (reference sequence). The CDR3 is CASSMGTGPGYEQYF. The CDR3 region has the DNA TGTGCCAGTAGTATGGGCACAGGCCCGGGTTACGAGCAGTACTTC.

The chain recombines TRBV28 with TRBJ1-4, with unresolved D. V was trimmed by 3 bases and J by 4 bases, leaving 12 bases between them. Germline V gives CDR1 MDHEN, CDR2 SYDVKM. This CDR3 is built from 15 residues. The CDR3, as DNA: TGTGCCAGCAGTTTCAGCGGGGTGAATAATGAAAAACTGTTTTTT. This encodes CASSFSGVNNEKLFF. The full variable domain, with the rest looked up from reference TRBV28 and TRBJ1-4, is DVKVTQSSRYLVKRTGEKVFLECVQDMDHENMFWYRQDPGLGLRLIYFSYDVKMKEKGDIPEGYSVSREKKERFSLILESASTNQTSMYLCASSFSGVNNEKLFFGSGTQLSVL.

This rearrangement joins TRBV7-8 to TRBJ2-7; TRBD1 aligns across 9 bases. J lost 3 bases, V lost 5 bases, and 8 bases had no gene match. CDR1 is SGHVS, CDR2 FQNEAQ, per germline. The CDR3 spans 15 residues. The CDR3: CASSLHRDRDYEQYF. The CDR3 region has the DNA TGTGCCAGCAGCCTACACCGGGACAGGGACTACGAGCAGTACTTC.

This clone was observed a few times. The chain is built from TRBV6-5 and TRBJ1-1, with D unclear. The V end was cut by 10 bases, the J end by 3 bases, with 21 bases between. This CDR3 contains 15 residues. Germline V gives CDR1 MNHEY, CDR2 SVGAGI. CDR3 sequence: CATLGPKHKDTEAFF. The CDR3 DNA sequence: TGTGCCACCCTGGGCCCCAAACATAAGGACACTGAAGCTTTCTTT.

A remark on this clone: The same CDR3 can be traced to other DNA sequences in this sample. The chain has TRBV5-1 and TRBJ2-3; TRBD2 matches at 7 bases. CDR1 is SGHRS, CDR2 YFSETQ, per germline. The CDR3 length is 13 residues. Trimming removed 4 bases from V and 1 base from J; junction bases left unmatched: 0. CDR3 nucleotides: TGCGCCAGCAGCCTAGCGGGCACAGATACGCAGTATTTT. Protein sequence: CASSLAGTDTQYF.

The CDR3 nucleotides are TGTGCCAGCAGTACGGCTCGGGTCGCTTGGAAGTACTTC. This gives the protein CASSTARVAWKYF. The genes are TRBV28 and TRBJ2-7; D is unresolved. The CDR3 contains 13 residues. Germline CDR1 MDHEN, CDR2 SYDVKM. Deletions cut 5 bases from V and 11 bases from J, with 19 bases between.

The chain combines TRBV7-2 with TRBJ2-5; 14 bases line up with TRBD2. The CDR3 is 17 amino acids. V gave up 7 bases and J gave up 0 bases; unmatched junction bases: 7. Germline assignment: CDR1 SGHTA and CDR2 FQGNSA. In nucleotides, the CDR3 is TGTGCCAGCACCCGGACTAGCGGGGGGCCGTACCAAGAGACCCAGTACTTC. Amino acid sequence: CASTRTSGGPYQETQYF.

The V and J genes are TRBV2 and TRBJ2-7, with unresolved D. V lost 4 bases, J lost 9 bases, and 16 bases lay in between. CDR3 length equals 13 residues. Germline loops: CDR1 SNHLY, CDR2 FYNNEI. DNA for the CDR3: TGTGCCAGCAGTGGGCTAGAGGCGGCCCGGCAGTACTTC. Its translation is CASSGLEAARQYF.

CDR3 region: CASSFTQGSEAFF. Written as DNA, the CDR3 is TGTGCCAGCAGCTTTACCCAGGGCTCTGAAGCTTTCTTT. The chain joins TRBV7-3 to TRBJ1-1; perhaps TRBD1 as D (5 bases). Deletions cut 3 bases from V and 6 bases from J, with 11 bases between. The CDR3 sequence is 13 residues long. The germline V gene encodes CDR1 SGHTA and CDR2 FQGTGA.

The chain is built from TRBV28 and TRBJ1-2; D might be TRBD1 (6 bases). V was pared by 5 bases and J by 6 bases, with 28 bases between. CDR3 size: 18 residues. Germline CDR1 and CDR2: MDHEN and SYDVKM. Here the CDR3 reads CASSPPGGGQDSWDGYTF. As DNA, the CDR3 is TGTGCCAGCAGTCCCCCCGGCGGGGGGCAGGACTCATGGGATGGCTACACCTTC.

In its sample, this clone was seen a few times. J is TRBJ1-5 and V is TRBV28, with TRBD1 matching over 9 bases. CDR1 and CDR2 from the germline V gene are MDHEN and SYDVKM. CDR3 size: 16 residues. J lost 0 bases, V lost 5 bases, and 5 bases had no gene match. The CDR3 spells CASSLNRGHSNQPQHF. As DNA, the CDR3 is TGTGCCAGCAGTCTCAACAGGGGGCATAGCAATCAGCCCCAGCATTTT.

The genes are TRBV5-1 and TRBJ2-5; 8 bases match TRBD1. The CDR3 consists of 15 residues. CDR1 and CDR2 from the germline V gene are SGHRS and YFSETQ. After removal of 4 bases from V and 1 base from J, the junction contained 6 bases not matched to a gene. CDR3 DNA: TGCGCCAGCAGCACCGGACAGGGACCCCAAGAGACCCAGTACTTC. Amino acids: CASSTGQGPQETQYF.